Following are 20 T cell receptor beta chains from one sample sequenced in a study of cytomegalovirus exposure and HLA in healthy donors. Here immunoSEQ multiplex PCR was the method, and the copy in TCRdb shows in-frame clones only, minus some. The table records more than 110,000 clones, just over 85% of them present only once. The sample comprised PBMCs. These receptors were collected from a woman aged 18-29 years in good health and CMV-seropositive.

The chain joins TRBV19 to TRBJ1-1; D gene ambiguous. This CDR3 has 14 amino acids. Germline V gene data show CDR1 as LNHDA and CDR2 as SQIVND (reference sequence). Trimming took 8 bases from V and 1 from J, leaving 14 bases between them. CDR3 sequence (DNA): TGTGCCAGTCGCCAGTGGGGAGGGAACACTGAAGCTTTCTTT. Its translation is CASRQWGGNTEAFF.

The chain employs TRBV6-6 and TRBJ2-7; the match to TRBD1 covers 7 bases. Unmatched junction bases numbered 8, after V lost 0 bases and J lost 3 bases. The CDR3 has 16 amino acids. Germline lookup yields CDR1 MNHNY and CDR2 SVGAGI (reference sequence). The CDR3 coding sequence is TGTGCCAGCAGTTACTCGGGGGACAGTGAGGACTACGAGCAGTACTTC. This encodes CASSYSGDSEDYEQYF.

The chain links TRBV5-3 to TRBJ1-4; 8 bases are shared with TRBD1. TRBV5-3 is designated an ORF whose function remains uncertain. J lost 8 bases, V lost 0 bases, and 9 bases had no gene match. CDR3 length equals 16 residues. CDR3 bases: TGTGCCAGAAGCTTGGGCCCCGGGACAGGTCGAGAAAAACTGTTTTTT. This translates into CARSLGPGTGREKLFF.

This sequence joins TRBV4-2 and TRBJ1-3; D is possibly TRBD1 (6 bases). Germline-derived CDR1 and CDR2 are LGHNA and YNFKEQ. Between the trimmed V and J ends, which lost 0 bases and 2 bases, there was a span of 14 bases. The CDR3 loop spans 17 amino acids. The CDR3 sequence: CASSQDTSTGPGNTIYF. The CDR3 bases are TGTGCCAGCAGCCAAGACACTTCGACAGGCCCTGGAAACACCATATATTTT.

The V and J genes are TRBV28 and TRBJ2-5; D may be TRBD2 (6 bases). CDR1 is MDHEN, CDR2 SYDVKM, per germline. V was cut by 3 bases and J by 3 bases, with 8 bases left in between. The CDR3 sequence is 13 residues long. This CDR3 reads CASSFGGEETQYF. The CDR3 coding sequence is TGTGCCAGCAGTTTTGGAGGGGAAGAGACCCAGTACTTC.

The chain recombines TRBV4-3 with TRBJ2-1, with D possibly TRBD2 on 7 matching bases. The CDR3 contains 15 residues. Trimming pared 4 bases from V and 7 bases from J, leaving 17 bases between. In germline, CDR1 is LGHNA, CDR2 YSLEER. The CDR3 DNA follows: TGCGCCAGCAGCCCGAGCGACGGGGGGCGGAATGAGCAGTTCTTC. Protein product: CASSPSDGGRNEQFF.

The chain carries TRBV27 and TRBJ1-3, with 8 nucleotides matching TRBD1. CDR3 length: 15 amino acids. Trimming removed 4 bases from V and 5 bases from J; junction bases left unmatched: 7. Germline V gene lookup returns CDR1 MNHEY and CDR2 SMNVEV (reference sequence). The CDR3 sequence: CASSSPTGDRNTIYF. The CDR3 nucleotides are TGTGCCAGCAGTTCCCCGACAGGGGACCGAAACACCATATATTTT.

CDR3 protein: CASSTSLRINYGYTF. Here the CDR3 DNA reads TGTGCCAGTAGTACCTCCCTCAGGATTAACTATGGCTACACCTTC. The rearrangement joins TRBV19 to TRBJ1-2, with D unresolved. V was pared by 4 bases and J by 1 base, with 13 bases between. There are 15 residues in the CDR3. Per germline, CDR1 LNHDA and CDR2 SQIVND (reference sequence).

The CDR3 DNA is TGCGCCAGCAGCCCTCATACGGGGGGCGGCACTGAAGCTTTCTTT. Its protein product is CASSPHTGGGTEAFF. This rearrangement joins TRBV5-1 to TRBJ1-1, with D perhaps TRBD1 (6 bases). CDR3 length: 15 residues. The V end was cut by 4 bases, the J end by 4 bases, with 17 bases between. Germline V gives CDR1 SGHRS, CDR2 YFSETQ. Variable domain in full (rest from reference TRBV5-1 and TRBJ1-1): KAGVTQTPRYLIKTRGQQVTLSCSPISGHRSVSWYQQTPGQGLQFLFEYFSETQRNKGNFPGRFSGRQFSNSRSEMNVSTLELGDSALYLCASSPHTGGGTEAFFGQGTRLTVV.

The J gene is TRBJ1-1, the V gene TRBV7-2; D possibly corresponds to TRBD1 (6 bases). Germline-derived CDR1 and CDR2 are SGHTA and FQGNSA. Trimming shortened V by 1 base and J by 6 bases, and 15 bases separated the two germline ends. The CDR3 runs 15 residues. CDR3 residues: CASSLVWQGYAEAFF. The DNA of the CDR3 is TGTGCCAGCAGCTTAGTATGGCAGGGGTATGCTGAAGCTTTCTTT.

The gene calls are TRBV6-5 and TRBJ2-7, with 7 bases matching TRBD2. The trim removed 2 bases at V and 3 bases at J, leaving 4 bases unmatched. Germline CDR1 and CDR2: MNHEY and SVGAGI. This CDR3 has 14 residues. For the CDR3, the DNA is TGTGCCAGCAGTTACCGATCTAGCGGCTACGAGCAGTACTTC. Translated, it gives CASSYRSSGYEQYF.

The rearrangement joins TRBV10-2 to TRBJ2-3; 11 bases agree with TRBD1. The germline gives CDR1 WSHSY, CDR2 SAAADI. V trimming: 7 bases; J trimming: 3 bases; junction bases outside the gene matches: 6. The CDR3 is 15 amino acids. CDR3 nucleotide sequence: TGCGCCAGCACTGGAGGACAGGGGGCAACAGATACGCAGTATTTT. Its protein product is CASTGGQGATDTQYF.

This rearrangement joins TRBV5-1 to TRBJ1-1; TRBD1 might be the D (6 bases). V lost 1 base to trimming and J lost 1 base, with 8 bases between them. The germline V gene encodes CDR1 SGHRS and CDR2 YFSETQ. The CDR3 is made up of 14 amino acids. CDR3 nucleotide sequence: TGCGCCAGCAGCTTGCAGGGGCGGAACACTGAAGCTTTCTTT. It translates to CASSLQGRNTEAFF.

The gene calls are TRBV19 and TRBJ2-2; D perhaps matches TRBD2 (5 bases). This CDR3 region has 18 residues. V dropped 3 bases and J dropped 5 bases, with 22 bases sitting between them. Per germline, CDR1 LNHDA and CDR2 SQIVND (reference sequence). CDR3 amino acids: CASSIPLDLLHGTGELFF. The CDR3 DNA reads TGTGCCAGTAGTATCCCCCTGGACTTGCTTCATGGTACCGGGGAGCTGTTTTTT.

The gene calls are TRBV9 and TRBJ1-4; D is perhaps TRBD1 (6 bases). V lost 3 bases and J lost 7, with 13 bases in between. This CDR3 contains 14 residues. Germline assignment: CDR1 SGDLS and CDR2 YYNGEE. CDR3 residues: CASSEAGGGEKLFF. CDR3 DNA sequence: TGTGCCAGCAGCGAGGCGGGGGGCGGTGAAAAACTGTTTTTT.

This clone was seen a handful of times. V usage is TRBV30 and J usage is TRBJ1-6; D possibly corresponds to TRBD1 (5 bases). Germline V gives CDR1 GTSNPN, CDR2 SVGIG (reference sequence). Trimming left V 1 base short and J 7 bases short, with 5 bases between. This CDR3 is built from 12 residues. The CDR3 loop is CAWSEGNSPLHF. Written as DNA, the CDR3 is TGTGCCTGGAGTGAGGGGAATTCACCCCTCCACTTT.

The chain combines TRBV5-4 with TRBJ1-5; 8 nucleotides match TRBD1. Trimming took 0 bases from V and 5 from J; bases not matched to a gene: 4. Germline V gene data show CDR1 as SGHNT and CDR2 as YYREEE (reference sequence). This CDR3 spans 15 amino acids. The CDR3 is CASSLGGRGHQPQHF. CDR3 sequence (DNA): TGTGCCAGCAGCTTGGGGGGCAGGGGGCATCAGCCCCAGCATTTT.

V usage is TRBV2 and J usage is TRBJ2-1; TRBD1 agrees at 9 bases. Germline CDR1 SNHLY, CDR2 FYNNEI. Germline trimming cut 2 bases from V and 5 bases from J; bases unmatched to any gene: 4. This CDR3 spans 15 amino acids. The CDR3 coding sequence is TGTGCCAGCAGTGAATACAGGGGGCTCAACAATGAGCAGTTCTTC. The encoded protein is CASSEYRGLNNEQFF.

The chain recombines TRBV29-1 with TRBJ1-2, with a weak D call TRBD1 (5 bases). CDR3 length: 13 residues. The germline V and J ends were trimmed by 8 bases and 7 bases, with 20 bases remaining between them. The germline V gene has CDR1 SQVTM and CDR2 ANQGSEA. The CDR3 region has the DNA TGCAGCTGCTGGGACTCTCAAGAGGGTGGCTACACCTTC. It yields the protein CSCWDSQEGGYTF.

The gene calls are TRBV2 and TRBJ2-1; D is possibly TRBD1 (6 bases). This CDR3 is 13 amino acids long. CDR1 SNHLY and CDR2 FYNNEI come from the germline V gene. V was pared by 0 bases and J by 10 bases, with 10 bases between. For the CDR3, the DNA is TGTGCCAGCAGTGAAGCGCCTGGGGGCGAGCAGTTCTTC. Protein product: CASSEAPGGEQFF.